One TCR beta chain is described in this entry. Its antigen is currently unknown. Germline loops: CDR1 SQVTM, CDR2 ANQGSEA. This CDR3 region has 11 residues. Trimming removed 6 bases from V and 6 bases from J, with 10 bases in between. Libraries were made from TCR beta cDNA, and they carried unique molecular identifiers. From approximately 0.95 to 9.8 million T cells, 550,000 or so cDNA molecules were obtained. One entry per CDR3 protein, called by TCRdb with MiXCR from the PCR reads. This sample carries more than 500,000 distinct CDR3 sequences, approximately 34% of them seen once, and the ten largest clones take around 5.9%. The entry originates in a study of post-analysis software for immune sequencing data. Study-wide background: Relapsing-remitting, secondary progressive and progressive-relapsing multiple sclerosis were all included among the disease courses.

Points from the study as a whole: Analysis by F measure revealed that same-batch samples clustered strongly together. Controls' normalized Chao1 diversity significantly exceeded that of multiple sclerosis patients. Included in a set of a handful of TRBV segments more frequent in patients than controls were TRBV5-6, TRBV5-1 and TRBV20-1.

The TCR was taken from a girl under 18 with multiple sclerosis. Sequencing input: blood. The rearrangement joins TRBV29-1 to TRBJ2-3; possibly TRBD1 for D (6 bases). The CDR3 bases are TGCAGCGTCGTACAGGGCGATACGCAGTATTTT. Protein: CSVVQGDTQYF.